Each of the 23 T cell receptor beta chains below was sequenced from the same sample in a study of OX40 agonist ivuxolimab in advanced cancers. The assay was immunoSEQ multiplex PCR, and TCRdb's table has in-frame clones only and misses some. The sample has about 45,000 clones, 84% seen once. The sequencing used CD4+ or CD8+ T cells sorted from blood, collected in a trial of the OX40 agonist ivuxolimab. The receptor set was obtained from an adult with an advanced solid tumor such as melanoma, head and neck, liver or kidney cancer.

This chain connects TRBV11-2 to TRBJ1-5; D may be TRBD1 (6 bases). The CDR3 covers 13 residues. Trimming removed 3 bases from V and 4 bases from J, with 7 bases in between. CDR1 SGHAT and CDR2 FQNNGV come from the germline V gene. In DNA, the CDR3 is TGTGCCAGCAGCTTGCAGGGGAATCAGCCCCAGCATTTT. Its translation is CASSLQGNQPQHF. Drawing the rest from reference TRBV11-2 and TRBJ1-5, the complete variable domain is EAGVAQSPRYKIIEKRQSVAFWCNPISGHATLYWYQQILGQGPKLLIQFQNNGVVDDSQLPKDRFSAERLKGVDSTLKIQPAKLEDSAVYLCASSLQGNQPQHFGDGTRLSIL.

This clone appeared a single time. DNA for the CDR3: TGTGCCAGCAGCGACCGAGCGGACAACTACAATGAGCAGTTCTTC. It codes for CASSDRADNYNEQFF. The chain joins TRBV7-6 to TRBJ2-1; D is perhaps TRBD1 or TRBD2 (5 bases each). Germline values: CDR1 SGHVS, CDR2 FNYEAQ. The CDR3 is 15 amino acids. V gave up 5 bases and J gave up 3 bases, with 14 bases separating them.

V gene TRBV9 combines with J gene TRBJ2-7, with D tentatively TRBD2 (7 bases). The CDR3 is 13 residues long. The V gene lost 2 bases and the J gene lost 5 bases, with 11 bases spanning the gap. Germline V lookup: CDR1 SGDLS, CDR2 YYNGEE. The CDR3 loop reads CASSVGGGNEQYF. CDR3 coding DNA: TGTGCCAGCAGCGTGGGAGGGGGGAACGAGCAGTACTTC. Together with reference TRBV9 and TRBJ2-7, the CDR3 gives the full variable domain: DSGVTQTPKHLITATGQRVTLRCSPRSGDLSVYWYQQSLDQGLQFLIQYYNGEERAKGNILERFSAQQFPDLHSELNLSSLELGDSALYFCASSVGGGNEQYFGPGTRLTVT.

CDR3 in amino acids: CASSLVPGLLMPDTQYF. The CDR3 coding sequence is TGTGCCAGCAGCTTAGTTCCGGGACTACTCATGCCGGATACGCAGTATTTT. The J gene is TRBJ2-3, the V gene TRBV7-9, with 7 bases identical to TRBD2. The CDR3 covers 17 residues. Per germline, CDR1 SEHNR and CDR2 FQNEAQ (reference sequence). With V trimmed by 1 base and J by 6 bases, 13 bases remained unmatched.

This clone occurred once. The chain recombines TRBV19 with TRBJ2-6, with a tentative D call TRBD1 (6 bases). CDR1 and CDR2 (germline): LNHDA, SQIVND (reference sequence). This CDR3 comprises 17 residues. V lost 3 bases to trimming and J lost 0 bases, with 12 bases between them. The CDR3 region has the DNA TGTGCCAGTAGTATGGTCCAGGGGTACTCTGGGGCCAACGTCCTGACTTTC. Amino acids: CASSMVQGYSGANVLTF.

In the case of this clone: A much larger clone lies a single base off, so this may be a read error. This rearrangement joins TRBV11-2 to TRBJ1-6; TRBD1 matches at 7 bases. The CDR3 runs 14 residues. Per the germline V gene, CDR1 is SGHAT and CDR2 is FQNNGV. J gave up 5 bases and V 4 bases, and 2 bases lay outside the gene matches. In DNA, the CDR3 is TGTGCCAGCAGCTGGGACAGAAATAATTCACCCCTCCACTTT. Residues: CASSWDRNNSPLHF.

CDR3 sequence: CASSVSGGTDTQYF. The CDR3 DNA sequence: TGTGCCAGCAGCGTTAGCGGGGGAACAGATACGCAGTATTTT. V usage is TRBV7-3 and J usage is TRBJ2-3; 9 bases are a match to TRBD2. The ends lost 5 bases at V and 3 bases at J; junction bases unmatched: 3. Germline loops: CDR1 SGHTA, CDR2 FQGTGA. This CDR3 has 14 amino acids.

This clone has only one observation. J is TRBJ1-2 and V is TRBV6-6; D is unclear. The CDR3 covers 13 residues. CDR1 MNHNY and CDR2 SVGAGI come from the germline V gene (reference sequence). V lost 5 bases to trimming and J lost 7 bases, with 14 bases between them. The CDR3 region is CASSPEGLLGYTF. CDR3 nucleotides: TGTGCCAGCAGTCCCGAGGGTCTCCTTGGCTACACCTTC.

This clone was seen a single time. J is TRBJ2-7 and V is TRBV15; 9 bases agree with TRBD1. The CDR3 totals 15 residues. V gave up 1 base and J gave up 2 bases; unmatched junction bases: 3. CDR1 and CDR2 from the germline V gene are LNHNV and YYDKDF (reference sequence). The CDR3 nucleotides are TGTGCCACCAGCAGAGCGGGACAGGGTCCCTACGAGCAGTACTTC. This codes for CATSRAGQGPYEQYF.

The rearrangement links TRBV6-1 to TRBJ1-5, with D unresolved. Germline-derived CDR1 and CDR2 are MNHNS and SASEGT. The CDR3 sequence is 14 residues long. Between the trimmed V and J ends, which lost 4 bases and 0 bases, there was a span of 7 bases. CDR3 amino acids: CASSVAVSNQPQHF. The CDR3 DNA is TGTGCCAGCAGTGTGGCAGTTAGCAATCAGCCCCAGCATTTT.

The chain is built from TRBV7-5 and TRBJ1-5. TRBV7-5 is labeled a pseudogene. This CDR3 has 14 amino acids. DNA of the CDR3: TGTGCCAGCAGTCGTCTTGGGAGCAATCAGCCCCAGCATTTT. It yields the protein CASSRLGSNQPQHF.

The gene calls are TRBV9 and TRBJ1-6, with a tentative D call TRBD1 (6 bases). The germline V gene has CDR1 SGDLS and CDR2 YYNGEE. V dropped 3 bases and J dropped 9 bases, with 16 bases sitting between them. The CDR3 length is 15 residues. The CDR3 DNA follows: TGTGCCAGCAGCGCTTCAGGGGCGCCCTCTTCACCCCTCCACTTT. Protein product: CASSASGAPSSPLHF.

As DNA, the CDR3 is TGCAGCGTTGGCCGGGACAGGGACAGGGAAGCTTTCTTT. Translation: CSVGRDRDREAFF. The chain joins TRBV29-1 to TRBJ1-1; 9 bases are shared with TRBD1. The CDR3 contains 13 residues. Trimming removed 4 bases from V and 8 bases from J; junction bases left unmatched: 8. Germline V gene data show CDR1 as SQVTM and CDR2 as ANQGSEA.

The rearrangement links TRBV4-1 to TRBJ1-4; the D gene is possibly TRBD1 (5 bases). CDR1 and CDR2 from the germline V gene are MGHRA and YSYEKL. The CDR3 consists of 19 residues. Trimming took off 1 base at V and 8 bases at J, with 26 bases between the two ends. The CDR3 loop is CASSQGDLWGVTGGEKLFF. In DNA form, the CDR3 reads TGCGCCAGCAGCCAAGGGGATTTGTGGGGGGTTACCGGTGGAGAAAAACTGTTTTTT.

The rearrangement uses TRBV15 and TRBJ2-7, with D possibly matching TRBD2 (5 bases). The germline gives CDR1 LNHNV, CDR2 YYDKDF (reference sequence). Trimming shortened V by 5 bases and J by 5 bases, and 13 bases separated the two germline ends. The CDR3 is made up of 13 amino acids. The CDR3 loop reads CATSPPGSHEQYF. CDR3 sequence (DNA): TGTGCCACCAGCCCTCCGGGATCCCACGAGCAGTACTTC.

This clone was seen more than once but under ten times. The CDR3 DNA sequence: TGCGCCAGCAGCCAGGGGAATGAGCAGTTCTTC. Translated, it gives CASSQGNEQFF. The rearrangement links TRBV4-1 to TRBJ2-1; no reliable D call. The germline V and J ends were trimmed by 3 bases and 7 bases, with 4 bases remaining between them. The CDR3 is 11 residues long. Germline V CDR1 and CDR2: MGHRA, YSYEKL.

This clone was detected only once. The J gene is TRBJ2-7, the V gene TRBV7-9, with no clear D. With 6 bases removed from V and 5 bases from J, the gap between germline ends came to 8 bases. Per the germline V gene, CDR1 is SEHNR and CDR2 is FQNEAQ (reference sequence). There are 11 residues in the CDR3. CDR3 residues: CASSRANEQYF. CDR3 coding DNA: TGTGCCAGCAGTCGGGCGAACGAGCAGTACTTC.

This clone has a single count. CDR3 region: CASPQAEEETQYF. CDR3 nucleotide sequence: TGTGCCAGCCCACAAGCGGAGGAAGAGACCCAGTACTTC. The chain uses TRBV21-1 and TRBJ2-5; the table assigns TRBD2, which was not confirmed against the DNA. TRBV21-1 is designated a pseudogene. The CDR3 contains 13 residues.

The chain has TRBV29-1 and TRBJ1-5; 7 positions match TRBD1. The CDR3 is made up of 13 amino acids. From germline, CDR1 is SQVTM and CDR2 ANQGSEA. J was trimmed by 2 bases and V by 5 bases; bases with no gene match: 3. The chain's CDR3 is CSVRDSGNQPQHF. The CDR3 coding sequence is TGCAGCGTTCGGGACAGCGGCAATCAGCCCCAGCATTTT. The full variable domain, with the rest looked up from reference TRBV29-1 and TRBJ1-5, is SAVISQKPSRDICQRGTSLTIQCQVDSQVTMMFWYRQQPGQSLTLIATANQGSEATYESGFVIDKFPISRPNLTFSTLTVSNMSPEDSSIYLCSVRDSGNQPQHFGDGTRLSIL.

The rearrangement uses TRBV7-9 and TRBJ2-7, with D perhaps being TRBD1 or TRBD2 (5 bases each). The length of the CDR3 is 13 residues. Germline V gene lookup returns CDR1 SEHNR and CDR2 FQNEAQ (reference sequence). V dropped 2 bases and J dropped 3 bases, with 8 bases sitting between them. CDR3 amino acids: CASSLSGGYEQYF. DNA of the CDR3: TGTGCCAGCAGCTTATCTGGGGGCTACGAGCAGTACTTC.

J is TRBJ1-4 and V is TRBV7-2; TRBD1 is a possible D gene (5 bases). The CDR3 has 14 residues. V was shortened by 1 base and J by 16 bases, with 19 bases between the two germline ends. The germline gives CDR1 SGHTA, CDR2 FQGNSA. DNA of the CDR3: TGTGCCAGCAGCTTAGAGAGGGGAGGGCGAAATCAGTTTTTT. Its protein is CASSLERGGRNQFF. The variable domain in full, completed from reference TRBV7-2 and TRBJ1-4, reads GAGVSQSPSNKVTEKGKDVELRCDPISGHTALYWYRQSLGQGLEFLIYFQGNSAPDKSGLPSDRFSAERTGGSVSTLTIQRTQQEDSAVYLCASSLERGGRNQFFGSGTQLSVL.

V is TRBV6-1 and J is TRBJ1-1; weak D call: TRBD1 (6 bases). The CDR3 extends over 15 amino acids. Germline V gene data show CDR1 as MNHNS and CDR2 as SASEGT. V dropped 3 bases and J dropped 3 bases, with 14 bases sitting between them. The CDR3 loop reads CASSERQVLYTEAFF. CDR3 sequence (DNA): TGTGCCAGCAGTGAGAGACAGGTCTTGTACACTGAAGCTTTCTTT.

The chain couples TRBV7-3 to TRBJ1-1; D is uncertain. Germline V CDR1 and CDR2: SGHTA, FQGTGA. Deletions cut 3 bases from V and 2 bases from J, with 7 bases between. The length of the CDR3 is 13 residues. The CDR3 reads CASSLNSNTEAFF. The DNA of the CDR3 is TGTGCCAGCAGCTTGAACAGTAACACTGAAGCTTTCTTT.